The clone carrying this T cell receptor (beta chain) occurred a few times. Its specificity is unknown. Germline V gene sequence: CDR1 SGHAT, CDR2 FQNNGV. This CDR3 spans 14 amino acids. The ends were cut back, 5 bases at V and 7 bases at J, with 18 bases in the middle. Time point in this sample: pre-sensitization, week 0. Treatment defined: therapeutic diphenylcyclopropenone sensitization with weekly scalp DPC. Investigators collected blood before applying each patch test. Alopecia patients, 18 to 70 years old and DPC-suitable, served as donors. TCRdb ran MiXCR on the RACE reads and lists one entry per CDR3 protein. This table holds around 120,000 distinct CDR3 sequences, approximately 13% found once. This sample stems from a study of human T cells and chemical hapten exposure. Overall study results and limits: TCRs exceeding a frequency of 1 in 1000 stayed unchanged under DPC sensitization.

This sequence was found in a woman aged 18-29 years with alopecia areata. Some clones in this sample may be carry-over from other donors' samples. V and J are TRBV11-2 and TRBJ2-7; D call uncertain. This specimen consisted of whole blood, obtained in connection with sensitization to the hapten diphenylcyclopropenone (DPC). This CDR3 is CASSTTYGLSEQYF. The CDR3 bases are TGTGCCAGCAGCACTACCTATGGCTTATCGGAGCAGTACTTC.